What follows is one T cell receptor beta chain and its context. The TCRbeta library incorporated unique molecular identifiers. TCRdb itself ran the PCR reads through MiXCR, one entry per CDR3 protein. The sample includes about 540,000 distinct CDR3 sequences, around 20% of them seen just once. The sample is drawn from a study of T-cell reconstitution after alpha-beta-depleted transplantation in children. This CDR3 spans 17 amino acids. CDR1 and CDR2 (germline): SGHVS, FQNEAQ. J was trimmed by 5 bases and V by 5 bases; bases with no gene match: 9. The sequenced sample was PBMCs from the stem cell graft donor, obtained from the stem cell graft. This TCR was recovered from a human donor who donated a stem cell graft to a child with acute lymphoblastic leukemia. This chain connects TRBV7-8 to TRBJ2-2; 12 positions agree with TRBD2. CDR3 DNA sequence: TGTGCCAGCAGCCATCGGACTAGCGGGACCAATACCGGGGAGCTGTTTTTT. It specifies CASSHRTSGTNTGELFF.